This T cell receptor (beta chain) was observed in a study of cytotoxic CD8 clonotypes in ibrutinib-treated CLL. Overall study context: The patients, around 10 relapsed/refractory and under 16 treatment-naive, included around 17 who were IGHV unmutated.

Method: immunoSEQ multiplex PCR; TCRdb's copy keeps in-frame clones and lacks some. This table has around 160,000 clones, roughly 90% appearing once. From cryopreserved PBMCs came 1.5 to 2.5 micrograms of genomic DNA used for TCR beta libraries. For this clone: Its cognate antigen is unknown.

Broader study findings: At the start, clonality exceeded age-matched healthy donors and followed circulating CD8+ T-cell counts.

Sample: PBMCs, taken at disease progression, from a patient treated with ibrutinib. This receptor was taken from a human donor with chronic lymphocytic leukemia.

The CDR3 region has the DNA TGTGCCAGCATCCCGGACAGGGGGCTTTTACGAGAGACCCAGTACTTC. This sequence encodes CASIPDRGLLRETQYF. J is TRBJ2-5 and V is TRBV2; TRBD1 matches at 11 bases. Germline CDR1 and CDR2: SNHLY and FYNNEI. J was trimmed by 4 bases and V by 7 bases; bases with no gene match: 11. This CDR3 is built from 16 residues.